These 3 T cell receptor beta chains were sequenced from one sample in a study. TCRdb reprocessed the 5' RACE reads via MiXCR and lists one record per CDR3 protein. The data contain roughly 45,000 distinct CDR3 sequences, 30% of them seen just once; the ten biggest clones take up 4% to 4.5%. The material sequenced was tumor-infiltrating memory CD4+ T cells sorted from the breast tumor. Subset indicated: memory CD4+ T cells, CD4+CD45RO+CD25-. Receptors originate from a female donor with breast cancer.

A note on this clonotype: A much bigger clone sits one base away, suggesting this may be a read error. The chain links TRBV5-1 to TRBJ2-2, with no clear D. Trimming pared 3 bases from V and 4 bases from J, leaving 7 bases between. The CDR3 is 13 residues long. Germline CDR1 is SGHRS and CDR2 is YFSETQ. As DNA, the CDR3 is TGCGCCAGCAGCTCGGAGTTCACCGGGGAGCTGTTTTTT. Translating it yields CASSSEFTGELFF.

V gene TRBV21-1 combines with J gene TRBJ2-1; the table gives TRBD1 as D, unverified against the DNA. TRBV21-1 is deemed a pseudogene. This CDR3 has 13 residues. This CDR3 reads CASRGQGYNEQFF. Written as DNA, the CDR3 is TGTGCCAGCAGGGGACAGGGTTACAATGAGCAGTTCTTC.

The chain employs TRBV4-1 and TRBJ2-1, with unresolved D. CDR3 size: 13 residues. CDR1 is MGHRA and CDR2 is YSYEKL in the germline V gene. V gave up 5 bases and J gave up 6 bases, with 11 bases separating them. The CDR3 region is CASSSLIRNEQFF. CDR3 bases: TGCGCCAGCAGCTCCTTGATCCGCAATGAGCAGTTCTTC.